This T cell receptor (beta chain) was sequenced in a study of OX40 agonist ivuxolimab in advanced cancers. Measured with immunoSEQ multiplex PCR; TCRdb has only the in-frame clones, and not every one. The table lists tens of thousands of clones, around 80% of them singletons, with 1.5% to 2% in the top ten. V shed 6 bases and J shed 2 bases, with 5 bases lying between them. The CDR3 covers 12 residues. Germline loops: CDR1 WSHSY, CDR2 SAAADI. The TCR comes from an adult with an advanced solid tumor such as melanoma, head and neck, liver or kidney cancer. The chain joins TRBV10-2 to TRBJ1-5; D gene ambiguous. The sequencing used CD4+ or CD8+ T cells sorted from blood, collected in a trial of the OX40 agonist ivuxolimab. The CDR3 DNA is TGCGCCAGCAGAAGTGGCAATCAGCCCCAGCATTTT. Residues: CASRSGNQPQHF.